This entry describes one T cell receptor (beta chain). The CDR3 contains 14 residues. CDR1 and CDR2 (germline): SEHNR, FQNEAQ (reference sequence). The V end was cut by 2 bases, the J end by 5 bases, with 10 bases between. The sample is drawn from a study of blood T cell repertoires in COVID-19. Background on the study: Samples of COVID-19 (acute and convalescent) were obtained from the United States, Italy and Spain.

Assay: immunoSEQ multiplex PCR; the TCRdb copy retains only in-frame clones and omits some. The data hold 200,000 to 250,000 clones, with about 91% observed a single time. The rearrangement joins TRBV7-9 to TRBJ1-3, with D possibly TRBD1 on 5 matching bases. This clonotype originated in a man older than 75 with acute or convalescent COVID-19. The sequenced sample consisted of peripheral blood. The CDR3 sequence: CASSLSGIRNTIYF. CDR3 in DNA: TGTGCCAGCAGCTTATCAGGGATAAGAAACACCATATATTTT.